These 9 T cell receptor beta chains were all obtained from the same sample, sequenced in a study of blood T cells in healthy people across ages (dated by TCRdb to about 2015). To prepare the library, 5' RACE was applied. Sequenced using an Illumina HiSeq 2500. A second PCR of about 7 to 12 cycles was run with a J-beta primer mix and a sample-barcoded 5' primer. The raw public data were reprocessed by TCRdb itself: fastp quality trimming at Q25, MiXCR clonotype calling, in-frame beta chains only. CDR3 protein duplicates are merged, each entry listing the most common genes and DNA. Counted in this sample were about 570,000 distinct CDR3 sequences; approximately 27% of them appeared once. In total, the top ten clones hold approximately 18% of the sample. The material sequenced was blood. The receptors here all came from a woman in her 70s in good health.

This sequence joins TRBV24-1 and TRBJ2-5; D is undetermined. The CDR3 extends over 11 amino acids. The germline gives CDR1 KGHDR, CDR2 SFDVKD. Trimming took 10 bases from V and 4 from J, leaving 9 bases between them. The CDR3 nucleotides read TGTGCCACTTCCTCGGGAGAGACCCAGTACTTC. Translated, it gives CATSSGETQYF.

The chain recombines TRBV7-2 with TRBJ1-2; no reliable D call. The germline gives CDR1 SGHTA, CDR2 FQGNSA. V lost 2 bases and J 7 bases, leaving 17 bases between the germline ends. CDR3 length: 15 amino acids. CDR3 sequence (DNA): TGTGCCAGCAGCTTAATGAGATTGGGTTCGGGTGGCTACACCTTC. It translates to CASSLMRLGSGGYTF.

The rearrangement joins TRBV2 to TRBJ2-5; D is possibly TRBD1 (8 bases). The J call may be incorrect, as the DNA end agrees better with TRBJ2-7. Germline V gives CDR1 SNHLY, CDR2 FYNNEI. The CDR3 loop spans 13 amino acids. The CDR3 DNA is TGTGCCAGCAGTGATACAGGGGGGGACGAGCAGTACTTC. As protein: CASSDTGGDEQYF.

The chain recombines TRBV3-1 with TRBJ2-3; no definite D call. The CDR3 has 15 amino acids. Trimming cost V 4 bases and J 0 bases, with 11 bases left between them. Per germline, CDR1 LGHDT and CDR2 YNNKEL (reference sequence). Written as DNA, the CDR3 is TGTGCCAGCAGCCCGGAACCGACTAGCACAGATACGCAGTATTTT. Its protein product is CASSPEPTSTDTQYF.

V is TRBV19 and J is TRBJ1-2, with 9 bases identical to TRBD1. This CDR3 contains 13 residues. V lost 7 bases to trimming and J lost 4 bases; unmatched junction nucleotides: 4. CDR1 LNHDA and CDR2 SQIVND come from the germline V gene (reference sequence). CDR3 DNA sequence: TGTGCCAGTAACACAGGGGGCGGCTATGGCTACACCTTC. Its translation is CASNTGGGYGYTF.

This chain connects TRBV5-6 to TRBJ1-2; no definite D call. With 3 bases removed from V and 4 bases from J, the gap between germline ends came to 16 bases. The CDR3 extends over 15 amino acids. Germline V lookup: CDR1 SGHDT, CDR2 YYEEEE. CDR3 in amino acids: CASSSAGPSIYGYTF. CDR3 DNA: TGTGCCAGCAGCTCGGCTGGTCCCAGCATCTATGGCTACACCTTC.

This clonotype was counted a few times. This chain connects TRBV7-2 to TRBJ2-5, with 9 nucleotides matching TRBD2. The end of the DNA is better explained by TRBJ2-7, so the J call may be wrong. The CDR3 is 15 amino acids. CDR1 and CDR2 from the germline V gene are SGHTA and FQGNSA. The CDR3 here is CASSLILAGKYEQYF. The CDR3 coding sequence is TGTGCCAGCAGCTTAATTCTAGCGGGGAAATACGAGCAGTACTTC.

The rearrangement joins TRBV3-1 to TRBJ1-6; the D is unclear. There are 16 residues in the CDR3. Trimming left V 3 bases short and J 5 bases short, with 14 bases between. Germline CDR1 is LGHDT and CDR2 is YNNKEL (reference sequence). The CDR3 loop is CASSHIGLRDNSPLHF. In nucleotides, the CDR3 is TGTGCCAGCAGCCATATAGGGTTAAGGGATAATTCACCCCTCCACTTT. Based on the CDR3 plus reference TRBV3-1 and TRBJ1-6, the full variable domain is DTAVSQTPKYLVTQMGNDKSIKCEQNLGHDTMYWYKQDSKKFLKIMFSYNNKELIINETVPNRFSPKSPDKAHLNLHINSLELGDSAVYFCASSHIGLRDNSPLHFGNGTRLTVT.

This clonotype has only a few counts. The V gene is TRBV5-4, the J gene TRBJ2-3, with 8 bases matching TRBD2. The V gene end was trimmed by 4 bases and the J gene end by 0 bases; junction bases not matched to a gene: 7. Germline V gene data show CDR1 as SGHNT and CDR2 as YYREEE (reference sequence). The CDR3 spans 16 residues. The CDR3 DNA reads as TGTGCCAGCAGCCCAGGACTAGCACTCAGCACAGATACGCAGTATTTT. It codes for CASSPGLALSTDTQYF. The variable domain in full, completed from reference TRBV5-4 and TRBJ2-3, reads ETGVTQSPTHLIKTRGQQVTLRCSSQSGHNTVSWYQQALGQGPQFIFQYYREEENGRGNFPPRFSGLQFPNYSSELNVNALELDDSALYLCASSPGLALSTDTQYFGPGTRLTVL.